This T cell receptor (beta chain) stems from a study of blood T cell repertoires in COVID-19. Across the study: The United States, Italy and Spain provided the acute and convalescent COVID-19 samples. PBMCs, B-cell-depleted T cells, or T cells were the source of the cDNA or gDNA that made up the material.

Data came from immunoSEQ multiplex PCR; TCRdb stores just in-frame clones and leaves some out. The data contain 250,000 to 300,000 clones, 80% to 85% of them singletons. The CDR3 runs 13 residues. V dropped 5 bases and J dropped 2 bases, with 10 bases sitting between them. In germline, CDR1 is SNHLY, CDR2 FYNNEI. Input material: peripheral blood. The origin of this receptor is a woman in her sixties with active or convalescent COVID-19. The V call is TRBV2, the J call TRBJ2-7; D possibly corresponds to TRBD2 (5 bases). CDR3 region: CASSRTAPYEQYF. CDR3 bases: TGTGCCAGCAGTAGGACTGCCCCCTACGAGCAGTACTTC.